This TCR beta chain is from a study of T cell responses to AZD1222 COVID-19 vaccine (dated by TCRdb to the early 2020s). About the study as a whole: A total of 233 trial participants underwent TCR sequencing, of whom 200 to 220 received two doses of AZD1222 and around 26 received two doses of the MenACWY control vaccine. Trial participants were enrolled into age subgroups of 18-55, 56-69 and 70-plus years, which contained around 150, 29 and 61 TCR-sequenced participants, respectively.

The CDR3 spans 15 residues, from the cysteine through the phenylalanine. CDR3 DNA only is kept here, 45 bases in frame from base 1. V lost 2 bases and J lost 2 bases; the stretch between them is 11 bases long. The germline V gene specifies MNHEY as CDR1 and SVGEGT as CDR2. The time point label, read with the paper, signifies: about 28 days (+/-7) after the second vaccine dose. AZD1222 recipients with second doses at about 4 weeks or about 12 weeks were pooled, because spike-specific TCR depth and breadth did not differ between schedules. Vaccinee samples came from UK trials COV001 and COV002, including a single-blind randomized controlled phase 2/3 trial of AZD1222 (ChAdOx1 nCoV-19) in healthy adults. For TCRbeta chain sequencing, PBMC samples from trial participants were taken at day 0 and at day 28 after the second dose. Study-level results and caveats: Conclusions about previously exposed vaccinees are limited, since just five to seven AZD1222 recipients were seropositive for SARS-CoV-2 at baseline. The vaccine-associated CD4 TCRs covered the entire spike protein, and the dominant responses fell in regions 160-218 and 743-854. Because no day 14 peak-response samples were available, the repertoires could be characterized only after the peak T cell response. In the small 56-69-year group, the increase in depth fell short of significance, most likely because of low power. Nearly half of unique spike-specific TCRs reportedly recognized epitopes outside regions mutated in the B.1.351 and B.1.1.7 variants. Participants were mostly white British, with more females than males. The authors suggested clonal diversity may have been underestimated. After two AZD1222 doses, both the breadth and the depth of spike-specific TCRs were significantly higher than at day 0 and than in MenACWY recipients.

About this clone itself: The antigen this receptor binds is unknown. No per-base quality is available; no much larger clone lies one base away.

The CDR3 regions of human TCRbeta chains were analyzed by immunosequencing. The authors' analysis ran thus. Repertoire TCRs were matched against a reference library of SARS-CoV-2-specific TCRs generated with the MIRA antigen-specificity platform. Breadth meant the fraction of unique TCRs that were SARS-CoV-2-associated, whereas depth meant the fraction of total T cells that were SARS-CoV-2-associated. Using the MIRA data, every spike-specific TCR was mapped to the spike region that the TCR reacted to and assigned to either a CD4 or a CD8 class. Log10-transformed breadth and depth values were compared by one-way ANOVA with Sidak's multiple comparisons tests. TCRdb's version of the immuneACCESS table is confined to in-frame rearrangements and falls short of the full clone set. An unresolved V gene accounts for under half of the shortfall where checked; the remainder is of unknown origin. Clone size and V and J calls were adopted from that table, with D and trimming inferred from the DNA. The sample has 80,000 to 95,000 clones on record, 90% of them singletons. The ten largest account for about 5% of the sample.

Specimen: peripheral blood, collected 28 days after the second AZD1222 dose. The chain is made from TRBV6-2 or TRBV6-3 and TRBJ2-3, with TRBD2 perhaps the D gene, on 6 matching bases. This clonotype was sampled from an adult who received the AZD1222 COVID-19 vaccine. The encoded CDR3 is CASSYTDYYTDTQYF. The sequenced DNA is TGTGCCAGCAGTTACACGGACTACTACACAGATACGCAGTATTTT.